What follows are 11 T cell receptor beta chains derived from one specimen sequenced in a study of tumor and adjacent non-tumor tissue in lung cancer. The library came from three nested PCR rounds adapted from ARM-PCR protocols. TCRdb reprocessed the multiplex PCR reads via MiXCR and lists one record per CDR3 protein. The sample has around 210,000 distinct CDR3 sequences, over 55% seen once; the top ten hold approximately 25%. This sample's RNA came from whole unsorted tissue. Specimen: lung tumor tissue. These receptors came from a man aged 60-69 years with non-small cell lung cancer.

The rearrangement links TRBV11-3 to TRBJ1-1; TRBD1 might be the D (6 bases). Trimming shortened V by 7 bases and J by 4 bases, and 13 bases separated the two germline ends. The CDR3 is made up of 13 amino acids. Germline CDR1 is SGHNT and CDR2 is YENEEA. The CDR3 loop is CASTAQGSTEAFF. The CDR3, as DNA: TGTGCCAGCACGGCACAGGGAAGCACTGAAGCTTTCTTT.

The gene calls are TRBV6-7 and TRBJ1-5, with 7 bases lining up with TRBD1. TRBV6-7 has ORF status, its function being uncertain. The CDR3 loop spans 16 amino acids. J was trimmed by 4 bases and V by 6 bases; bases with no gene match: 12. The chain's CDR3 is CASRKSGQFSNQPQHF. CDR3 sequence (DNA): TGTGCCAGCAGGAAATCGGGACAGTTTAGTAATCAGCCCCAGCATTTT.

The gene calls are TRBV20-1 and TRBJ1-5, with D possibly matching TRBD1 (6 bases). The germline V gene encodes CDR1 DFQATT and CDR2 SNEGSKA (reference sequence). The CDR3 extends over 15 amino acids. Trimming took 3 bases from V and 5 from J, leaving 17 bases between them. CDR3 in DNA: TGCAGTGCTAGTCAGGGGATTTTGTCCGATCAGCCCCAGCATTTT. Amino acid sequence: CSASQGILSDQPQHF.

In this sample, this clonotype turned up a few times. The junction does not match germline at one end; this may be a read error. V usage is TRBV11-2 and J usage is TRBJ2-1, with TRBD2 identical over 7 bases. The germline V gene encodes CDR1 SGHAT and CDR2 FQNNGV. The CDR3 sequence is 18 residues long. CDR3 amino acids: CARSPVKLAGDSYNEQFF. The CDR3 region has the DNA TGTGCCCGCAGTCCAGTGAAGCTCGCGGGGGACTCCTACAATGAGCAGTTCTTC.

As to this clonotype: A much larger clonotype is one base distant, so this may be a read error. The genes are TRBV28 and TRBJ1-6; D may be TRBD1 (6 bases). This CDR3 contains 13 residues. Germline V gives CDR1 MDHEN, CDR2 SYDVKM. CDR3 residues: CAGSGQGYSPLHF. The CDR3 coding sequence is TGTGCCGGCAGTGGTCAGGGGTATTCACCCCTCCACTTT.

The chain joins TRBV20-1 to TRBJ2-1; D tentatively reads TRBD1 or TRBD2 (6 bases each). CDR1 and CDR2 from the germline V gene are DFQATT and SNEGSKA (reference sequence). The germline V and J ends were trimmed by 3 bases and 4 bases, with 16 bases remaining between them. The CDR3 is 15 amino acids. The CDR3 loop reads CSASGSWGAYNEQFF. The CDR3 DNA follows: TGCAGTGCTAGTGGTAGCTGGGGGGCTTACAATGAGCAGTTCTTC.

Many counts were recorded for this clonotype. V gene TRBV10-3 combines with J gene TRBJ2-7; 10 bases agree with TRBD1. After removal of 5 bases from V and 4 bases from J, the junction contained 11 bases not matched to a gene. The CDR3 has 16 amino acids. Germline assignment: CDR1 ENHRY and CDR2 SYGVKD. For the CDR3, the DNA is TGTGCCATCAGTCCTATCTTGACAGGGGGCAAGTACGAGCAGTACTTC. Its translation is CAISPILTGGKYEQYF.

Turning to this clonotype: One base away lies a much larger clone, so this may be a sequencing read error. This chain uses TRBV5-5 with TRBJ1-6, with a possible D match to TRBD1 (5 bases). Germline assignment: CDR1 SGHKS and CDR2 YYEKEE (reference sequence). The CDR3 sequence is 12 residues long. For the CDR3, the DNA is TGTGTCAGCGGGTTGGGGGATTCACCCCTCCACTTT. It translates to CVSGLGDSPLHF. Drawing the rest from reference TRBV5-5 and TRBJ1-6, the complete variable domain is DAGVTQSPTHLIKTRGQQVTLRCSPISGHKSVSWYQQVLGQGPQFIFQYYEKEERGRGNFPDRFSARQFPNYSSELNVNALLLGDSALYLCVSGLGDSPLHFGNGTRLTVT.

This chain links TRBV20-1 with TRBJ2-3; the D call may be TRBD1 or TRBD2 (5 bases each). The CDR3 is 14 amino acids. Trimming stripped 7 bases from V and 4 bases from J, with 18 bases between. Germline CDR1 DFQATT, CDR2 SNEGSKA (reference sequence). CDR3 nucleotide sequence: TGCAGTGTTCCACGGGACGGATCCCCAGATACGCAGTATTTT. Its protein product is CSVPRDGSPDTQYF.

The chain combines TRBV20-1 with TRBJ2-3; no definite D call. Germline V gives CDR1 DFQATT, CDR2 SNEGSKA (reference sequence). The CDR3 is 10 residues long. The CDR3 DNA sequence: TGCAATGTTAAGTCAGATACGCAGTATTTT. Encoded protein: CNVKSDTQYF.

The chain links TRBV12-3 or TRBV12-4 to TRBJ2-5; unclear D gene. This CDR3 has 14 residues. As DNA, the CDR3 is TGTATTAGCAGTTTACCGGCGACCCAAGAGACCCAGTACTTC. The encoded protein is CISSLPATQETQYF.